This T cell receptor beta chain is from a study of blood T cell repertoires in COVID-19. Germline trimming cut 5 bases from V and 4 bases from J; bases unmatched to any gene: 5. The CDR3 totals 15 residues. Per germline, CDR1 SGHAT and CDR2 FQNNGV. Some clones are missing from TCRdb's copy, which holds only in-frame ones; the method was immunoSEQ multiplex PCR. The profile shows over 200,000 clones, under 85% of them singletons. The source is a man aged 60-69 years who had recovered from COVID-19. The chain uses TRBV11-2 and TRBJ2-1; 10 nucleotides align to TRBD1. Sequenced material: PBMCs or T cells enriched from blood (not recorded which). The CDR3 loop reads CASSPGTGVYNEQFF. CDR3 coding DNA: TGTGCCAGCAGCCCCGGGACAGGGGTTTACAATGAGCAGTTCTTC.